This is a list of T cell receptor beta chains from one sample in a study of control samples from healthy donors and cancer patients. Repertoires were generated with immunoSEQ multiplex PCR, while TCRdb's copy carries only in-frame clones and drops some. The table lists about 160,000 clones, nearly 96% of them singletons. Sequenced sample: blood. These receptors came from a woman aged 25 to 39 in good health. The conserved cysteine and the conserved F or W are not part of the CDR3 here.

v_gene	j_gene	len	CDR3aa
TRBV18	TRBJ2-6	15	ASSPRAGVSGANVLT
TRBV19	TRBJ2-1	12	ASRPGSSYNEQF
TRBV27	TRBJ1-6	17	ASRPFTGTGGFDNSPLH
TRBV27	TRBJ1-1	13	ASSLSEVLNTEAF
TRBV4-2	TRBJ2-3	14	ASSQGTSGSTDTQY
TRBV2	TRBJ1-4	12	ASSPGTGNEKLF
TRBV5-6	TRBJ1-2	11	ASSSEGNYGYT
TRBV27	TRBJ1-2	12	ASSTRDRNYGYT
TRBV11-2	TRBJ2-4	14	ASSLRGLGAKNIQY
TRBV19	TRBJ1-5	11	ASSIGGKQPQH
TRBV27	TRBJ2-7	11	ASSLNFNYEQY
TRBV5-1	TRBJ1-6	11	ASQGGANSPLH
TRBV5-4	TRBJ2-3	13	ASSRLAGGQDTQY
TRBV5-4	TRBJ2-7	11	ASSLAAEYEQY
TRBV11-2	TRBJ1-1	12	ASSLREGNTEAF
TRBV7-7	TRBJ2-5	14	ASSLGRGTVQETQY
TRBV2	TRBJ1-1	9	ASERSTEAF
TRBV24-1	TRBJ1-1	10	ATSDFGSRAF
TRBV5-4	TRBJ1-1	13	ASSAPKGANTEAF
TRBV5-4	TRBJ1-1	11	ASSIRTGDEAF
TRBV2	TRBJ1-1	12	ASSDQQGRTEAF
TRBV19	TRBJ1-2	14	ASSRLLGTDASGYT
TRBV4-1	TRBJ2-7	13	ASSPRLAGTAEQY
TRBV7-3	TRBJ1-1	11	ASRRAPGTEAF
TRBV7-8	TRBJ1-3	12	ASSLDFSGNTIY
TRBV9	TRBJ2-3	13	ASSVVGGPTDTQY
TRBV28	TRBJ2-3	14	ASSGTLAGITDTQY